Presented here are 13 T cell receptor beta chains from one specimen sequenced in a study of blood T cell repertoires in COVID-19 (dated by TCRdb to 2020 to 2021). Library method: the immunoSEQ multiplex PCR assay. The table was pulled from immuneACCESS by TCRdb, which kept in-frame rearrangements only. Such tables lose some clones; where checked, under half of the loss comes from unresolved V genes, and the rest has no known cause. The sample table records about 410,000 clones; 90% of these occur just once. The ten most abundant clones make up 0.6% of the sample. The sample consisted of PBMCs or T cells enriched from blood (not recorded which). The source of these receptors is a man in his late teens or twenties who had recovered from COVID-19.

This chain connects TRBV5-1 to TRBJ1-2, with D tentatively TRBD1 (6 bases). Germline lookup yields CDR1 SGHRS and CDR2 YFSETQ. V was shortened by 1 base and J by 4 bases, with 17 bases between the two germline ends. The CDR3 is 16 residues long. This CDR3 reads CASSLFGPGTIYGYTF. The CDR3 DNA follows: TGCGCCAGCAGCTTGTTTGGGCCAGGGACAATCTATGGCTACACCTTC.

The gene calls are TRBV5-1 and TRBJ1-1; 8 nucleotides align to TRBD1. CDR3 size: 16 residues. CDR1 and CDR2 (germline): SGHRS, YFSETQ. The V and J ends lost 3 bases and 6 bases, in that order; junction bases with no gene match: 13. CDR3 coding DNA: TGCGCCAGCAGCTCGAATTACCGACAGGGGAGCCCTGAAGCTTTCTTT. Its protein product is CASSSNYRQGSPEAFF.

The chain uses TRBV5-6 and TRBJ1-4; 10 positions match TRBD1. CDR1 and CDR2 from the germline V gene are SGHDT and YYEEEE. The CDR3 length is 16 residues. J lost 7 bases, V lost 0 bases, and 6 bases had no gene match. This CDR3 reads CASSLASGTGVEKLFF. In nucleotides, the CDR3 is TGTGCCAGCAGCTTGGCCTCGGGGACAGGGGTTGAAAAACTGTTTTTT. Full variable domain (remainder filled in from reference TRBV5-6 and TRBJ1-4): DAGVTQSPTHLIKTRGQQVTLRCSPKSGHDTVSWYQQALGQGPQFIFQYYEEEERQRGNFPDRFSGHQFPNYSSELNVNALLLGDSALYLCASSLASGTGVEKLFFGSGTQLSVL.

This clone was seen once. The chain couples TRBV19 to TRBJ2-7, with 7 positions matching TRBD2. Trimming cost V 5 bases and J 3 bases; bases outside gene matches: 7. This CDR3 comprises 14 residues. From germline, CDR1 is LNHDA and CDR2 SQIVND (reference sequence). In DNA, the CDR3 is TGTGCCAGTAGTCGGAGCGGGGTCAACTACGAGCAGTACTTC. Translation: CASSRSGVNYEQYF.

The chain joins TRBV11-2 to TRBJ1-1; the D gene is possibly TRBD1 (5 bases). The ends were cut back, 0 bases at V and 0 bases at J, with 14 bases in the middle. The germline V gene encodes CDR1 SGHAT and CDR2 FQNNGV. This CDR3 comprises 17 residues. The CDR3 spells CASSLDRRQIMNTEAFF. The CDR3 region has the DNA TGTGCCAGCAGCTTAGATCGGAGACAGATAATGAACACTGAAGCTTTCTTT.

This clone came up once. The chain combines TRBV30 with TRBJ1-1, with TRBD1 as a possible D gene (5 bases). The germline V gene encodes CDR1 GTSNPN and CDR2 SVGIG (reference sequence). The CDR3 extends over 14 amino acids. V lost 0 bases, J lost 4 bases, and 12 bases lay in between. CDR3 sequence reads: CAWSVLGGGTEAFF. The CDR3 nucleotides are TGTGCCTGGAGTGTACTTGGGGGAGGCACTGAAGCTTTCTTT.

The sample holds many counts of this clone. This chain uses TRBV5-4 with TRBJ1-1, with D possibly being TRBD1 (5 bases). Germline V gives CDR1 SGHNT, CDR2 YYREEE (reference sequence). The V end lost 5 bases, the J end lost 4 bases, and 18 bases lay between the germline ends. CDR3 length equals 15 residues. The CDR3 DNA reads TGTGCCAGCAGACTGGGACCTGGGAGGGGCACTGAAGCTTTCTTT. Its translation is CASRLGPGRGTEAFF.

For the CDR3, the DNA is TGTGCCAGCAGCTTGGGACAGCGCTATGGCTACACCTTC. Protein sequence: CASSLGQRYGYTF. This chain connects TRBV13 to TRBJ1-2, with 7 bases fitting TRBD1. This CDR3 is built from 13 residues. Germline lookup yields CDR1 PRHDT and CDR2 FYEKMQ (reference sequence). V trimming: 3 bases; J trimming: 4 bases; junction bases outside the gene matches: 2.

The chain employs TRBV10-2 and TRBJ1-5, with 9 bases that match TRBD1. The CDR3 covers 16 residues. The germline V gene encodes CDR1 WSHSY and CDR2 SAAADI. The ends lost 2 bases at V and 5 bases at J; junction bases unmatched: 7. CDR3 sequence: CASSEHRGRGDQPQHF. The CDR3, as DNA: TGCGCCAGCAGTGAGCACAGGGGGCGAGGGGATCAGCCCCAGCATTTT.

The chain couples TRBV6-1 to TRBJ1-5; D perhaps matches TRBD1 (6 bases). This CDR3 comprises 15 residues. Germline assignment: CDR1 MNHNS and CDR2 SASEGT. Trimming removed 1 base at V and 2 bases at J, with 9 bases between. CDR3 amino acids: CASSEGAGGNQPQHF. CDR3 DNA sequence: TGTGCCAGCAGTGAAGGGGCAGGGGGCAATCAGCCCCAGCATTTT.

The chain recombines TRBV5-1 with TRBJ2-2; D may correspond to TRBD1 or TRBD2 (5 bases each). Trimming took 4 bases from V and 0 from J, leaving 10 bases between them. CDR1 SGHRS and CDR2 YFSETQ come from the germline V gene. The CDR3 is 15 residues long. The CDR3 nucleotides are TGCGCCAGCAGCCTGGGACGGGCGAACACCGGGGAGCTGTTTTTT. Translation: CASSLGRANTGELFF.

This chain links TRBV2 with TRBJ2-7; 8 nucleotides agree with TRBD1. From germline, CDR1 is SNHLY and CDR2 FYNNEI. The CDR3 sequence is 13 residues long. The J segment lost 3 bases and the V segment lost 6 bases, leaving 4 bases of the junction unmatched. CDR3 protein: CASRTGTGYEQYF. CDR3 DNA sequence: TGTGCCAGCAGGACCGGGACAGGCTACGAGCAGTACTTC.

The gene calls are TRBV4-1 and TRBJ1-1, with a tentative D call TRBD1 (6 bases). The CDR3 runs to 15 residues. Per germline, CDR1 MGHRA and CDR2 YSYEKL. V gave up 1 base and J gave up 1 base, with 10 bases separating them. CDR3 sequence (DNA): TGCGCCAGCAGCCAAGGTGGGGGGGCGAACACTGAAGCTTTCTTT. Its protein product is CASSQGGGANTEAFF.